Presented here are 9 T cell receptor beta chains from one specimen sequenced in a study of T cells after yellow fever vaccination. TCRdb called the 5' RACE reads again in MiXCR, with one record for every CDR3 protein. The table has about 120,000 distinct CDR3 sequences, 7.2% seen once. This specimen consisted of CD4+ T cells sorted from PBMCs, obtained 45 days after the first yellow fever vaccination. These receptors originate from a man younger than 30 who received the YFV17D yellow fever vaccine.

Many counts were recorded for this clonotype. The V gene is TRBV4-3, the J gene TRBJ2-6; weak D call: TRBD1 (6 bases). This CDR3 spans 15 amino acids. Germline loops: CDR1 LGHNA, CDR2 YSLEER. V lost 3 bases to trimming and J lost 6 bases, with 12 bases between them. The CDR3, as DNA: TGCGCCAGCAGCCAGCGACGGGACATGGCCAACGTCCTGACTTTC. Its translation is CASSQRRDMANVLTF.

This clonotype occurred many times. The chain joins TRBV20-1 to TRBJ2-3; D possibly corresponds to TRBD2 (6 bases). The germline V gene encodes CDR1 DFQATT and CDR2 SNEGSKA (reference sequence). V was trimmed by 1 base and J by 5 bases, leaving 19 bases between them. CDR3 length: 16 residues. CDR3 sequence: CSARGVGGEGLDTQYF. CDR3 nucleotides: TGCAGTGCTAGAGGGGTCGGGGGAGAAGGTTTAGATACGCAGTATTTT.

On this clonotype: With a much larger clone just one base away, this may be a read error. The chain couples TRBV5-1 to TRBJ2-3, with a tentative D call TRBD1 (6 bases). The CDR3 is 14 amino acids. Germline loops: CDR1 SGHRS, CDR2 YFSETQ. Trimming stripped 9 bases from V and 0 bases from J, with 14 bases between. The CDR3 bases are TGCGCCATCAGGGGACCCCTCAGCACAGATACGCAGTATTTT. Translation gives CAIRGPLSTDTQYF.

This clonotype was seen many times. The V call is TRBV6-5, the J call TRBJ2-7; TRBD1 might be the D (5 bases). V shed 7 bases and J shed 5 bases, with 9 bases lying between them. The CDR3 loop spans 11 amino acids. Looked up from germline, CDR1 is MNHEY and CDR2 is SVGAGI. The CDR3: CASNQGNEQYF. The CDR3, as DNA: TGTGCCAGCAACCAGGGTAACGAGCAGTACTTC.

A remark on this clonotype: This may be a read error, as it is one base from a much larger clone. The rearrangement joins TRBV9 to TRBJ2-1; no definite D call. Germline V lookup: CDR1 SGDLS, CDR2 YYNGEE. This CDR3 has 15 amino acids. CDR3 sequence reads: CASSVEGWGYNEQSF. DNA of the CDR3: TGTGCCAGCAGCGTAGAGGGTTGGGGTTACAATGAGCAGTCCTTC. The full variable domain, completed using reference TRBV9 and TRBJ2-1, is DSGVTQTPKHLITATGQRVTLRCSPRSGDLSVYWYQQSLDQGLQFLIQYYNGEERAKGNILERFSAQQFPDLHSELNLSSLELGDSALYFCASSVEGWGYNEQSFGPGTRLTVL.

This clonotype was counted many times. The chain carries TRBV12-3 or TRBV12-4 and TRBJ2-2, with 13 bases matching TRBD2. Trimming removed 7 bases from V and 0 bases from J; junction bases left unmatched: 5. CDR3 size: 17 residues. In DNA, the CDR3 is TGTGCCAGCACCCTGACTAGCGGGGGGTCGAACACCGGGGAGCTGTTTTTT. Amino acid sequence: CASTLTSGGSNTGELFF.

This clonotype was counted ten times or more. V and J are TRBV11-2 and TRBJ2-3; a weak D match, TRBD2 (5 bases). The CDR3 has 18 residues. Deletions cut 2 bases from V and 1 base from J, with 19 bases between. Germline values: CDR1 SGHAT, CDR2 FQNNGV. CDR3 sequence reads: CASSLSSRNGERTDTQYF. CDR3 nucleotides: TGTGCCAGCAGCTTATCATCCCGTAACGGGGAACGCACAGATACGCAGTATTTT.

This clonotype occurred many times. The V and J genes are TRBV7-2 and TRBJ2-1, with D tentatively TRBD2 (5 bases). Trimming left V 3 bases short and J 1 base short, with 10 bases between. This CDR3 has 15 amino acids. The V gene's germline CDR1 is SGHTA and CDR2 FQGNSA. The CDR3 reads CASSFRSGSYNEQFF. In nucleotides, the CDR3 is TGTGCCAGCAGCTTTCGGTCGGGGTCCTACAATGAGCAGTTCTTC.

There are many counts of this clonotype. This CDR3 is CSAKSRDSNVPGELFF. In nucleotides, the CDR3 is TGCAGTGCTAAGAGCCGGGACTCCAACGTTCCCGGGGAGCTGTTTTTT. The rearrangement links TRBV20-1 to TRBJ2-2; D perhaps matches TRBD2 (6 bases). The ends were cut back, 4 bases at V and 6 bases at J, with 21 bases in the middle. Germline V gives CDR1 DFQATT, CDR2 SNEGSKA (reference sequence). The CDR3 has 16 residues.